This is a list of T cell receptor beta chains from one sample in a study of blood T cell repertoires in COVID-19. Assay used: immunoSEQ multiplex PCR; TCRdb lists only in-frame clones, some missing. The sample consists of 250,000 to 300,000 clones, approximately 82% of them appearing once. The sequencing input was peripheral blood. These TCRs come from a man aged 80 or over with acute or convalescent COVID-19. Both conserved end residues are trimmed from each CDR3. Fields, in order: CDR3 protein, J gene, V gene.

CDR3 protein: ASSRTQGASYEQY; J gene: TRBJ2-7; V gene: TRBV19
CDR3 protein: ASSEGRRDAYEQY; J gene: TRBJ2-7; V gene: TRBV2
CDR3 protein: ASSFASGVSTDTQY; J gene: TRBJ2-3; V gene: TRBV11-2
CDR3 protein: ASSTWTEAKNIQY; J gene: TRBJ2-4; V gene: TRBV28
CDR3 protein: ASSGGDRVREQY; J gene: TRBJ2-7; V gene: TRBV9
CDR3 protein: AIKPGLAGGDNPDTQY; J gene: TRBJ2-3; V gene: TRBV10-3
CDR3 protein: ASRGTQGAETQY; J gene: TRBJ2-5; V gene: TRBV19
CDR3 protein: ASSAYNLAGVQY; J gene: TRBJ2-3; V gene: TRBV5-5
CDR3 protein: ASSDTYVRSPLH; J gene: TRBJ1-6; V gene: TRBV3-1/TRBV3-2
CDR3 protein: ASNRGAGARNEQF; J gene: TRBJ2-1; V gene: TRBV6-5
CDR3 protein: ASSLGLASNEQY; J gene: TRBJ2-7; V gene: TRBV5-6
CDR3 protein: ASTRVSPYGYT; J gene: TRBJ1-2; V gene: TRBV2
CDR3 protein: ASSQVGDREY; J gene: TRBJ2-7; V gene: TRBV4-1
CDR3 protein: ASSPAGGPYNEQF; J gene: TRBJ2-1; V gene: TRBV7-2
CDR3 protein: ASSLGTGVNQPQH; J gene: TRBJ1-5; V gene: TRBV3-1/TRBV3-2
CDR3 protein: ASSLGPSPLPNEKLF; J gene: TRBJ1-4; V gene: TRBV5-1
CDR3 protein: ASRLRDFSYEQY; J gene: TRBJ2-7; V gene: TRBV28
CDR3 protein: ASRGGRAPYEQY; J gene: TRBJ2-7; V gene: TRBV5-1
CDR3 protein: ASSQVAGHYNSPLH; J gene: TRBJ1-6; V gene: TRBV3-1/TRBV3-2
CDR3 protein: ASSLRDSPLH; J gene: TRBJ1-6; V gene: TRBV3-1/TRBV3-2
CDR3 protein: ASSLGRTLTDTQY; J gene: TRBJ2-3; V gene: TRBV27
CDR3 protein: ASTGTSGMVGETQY; J gene: TRBJ2-5; V gene: TRBV2
CDR3 protein: ASSYGQGHPTGELF; J gene: TRBJ2-2; V gene: TRBV6-6
CDR3 protein: ASSVAPASGSGDNEQF; J gene: TRBJ2-1; V gene: TRBV9
CDR3 protein: AAGQNTEAF; J gene: TRBJ1-1; V gene: TRBV27
CDR3 protein: AISESKGQGGYEQY; J gene: TRBJ2-7; V gene: TRBV10-3
CDR3 protein: ASTRDRDGETQY; J gene: TRBJ2-5; V gene: TRBV2
CDR3 protein: ASSFTGENTEAF; J gene: TRBJ1-1; V gene: TRBV7-2